This TCR beta chain was profiled in a study of T cell changes during pregnancy in multiple sclerosis. In this sample, this clone turned up once. Assay used: immunoSEQ multiplex PCR; TCRdb lists only in-frame clones, some missing. The sample includes tens of thousands of clones, 85% to 95% of them seen just once. CDR3 length equals 13 residues. V lost 6 bases and J lost 0, with 6 bases in between. Germline V lookup: CDR1 MRHNA, CDR2 SNTAGT. The clonotype originates from a female donor in good health, enrolled as a control in a pregnancy study. This rearrangement joins TRBV6-4 to TRBJ2-1; D not resolved. The sample consisted of CD8+ T cells from peripheral blood mononuclear cells, taken in the third trimester of pregnancy. CDR3 in amino acids: CASSMSSYNEQFF. For the CDR3, the DNA is TGTGCCAGCAGCATGAGCTCCTACAATGAGCAGTTCTTC.